Relative to its sample, the clone carrying this T cell receptor beta chain is medium-sized. Its antigen is currently unknown. Germline CDR1 reads SGDLS; CDR2 reads YYNGEE. The CDR3 has 15 residues. With 4 bases clipped from V and 8 bases from J, the junction kept 7 bases outside the gene matches. MiXCR, applied by TCRdb to the 5' RACE reads, yields one record per CDR3 protein. Altogether more than 25,000 distinct CDR3 sequences are present, less than 6.5% being singletons, with the ten largest covering approximately 1.7%. The sample comes from a study of CD8 T cells in ankylosing spondylitis. Notes on the study in general: Certain motif variants had earlier been reported in reactive arthritis synovial fluid and blood.

Sequences were obtained from blood, either unsorted or a sorted T cell fraction (not recorded which). The V gene is TRBV9, the J gene TRBJ2-1, with 12 nucleotides matching TRBD2. This clonotype was obtained from a female donor with ankylosing spondylitis or in good health (not recorded which). The CDR3, as DNA: TGTGCCAGCAGCACCGGACTAGCGGGAACCTATGAGCAGTTCTTC. Amino acid sequence: CASSTGLAGTYEQFF.